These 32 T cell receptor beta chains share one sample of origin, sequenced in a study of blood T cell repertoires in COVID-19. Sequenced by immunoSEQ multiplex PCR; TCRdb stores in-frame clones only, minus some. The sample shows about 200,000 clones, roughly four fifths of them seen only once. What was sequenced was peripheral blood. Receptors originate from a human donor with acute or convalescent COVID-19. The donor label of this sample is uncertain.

CDR3 protein: CASRGTDLGANVLTF. The CDR3 DNA is TGTGCCAGCAGAGGGACAGACCTTGGGGCCAACGTCCTGACTTTC. This rearrangement joins TRBV6-6 to TRBJ2-6, with 7 nucleotides matching TRBD1. The length of the CDR3 is 15 residues. From germline, CDR1 is MNHNY and CDR2 SVGAGI (reference sequence). The ends lost 6 bases at V and 3 bases at J; junction bases unmatched: 5.

The CDR3 sequence is CASSRQRDRPEQFF. For the CDR3, the DNA is TGTGCCAGCAGTCGACAACGAGACAGGCCAGAGCAGTTCTTC. This chain uses TRBV6-2 or TRBV6-3 with TRBJ2-1, with a weak D call TRBD1 (6 bases). Germline V gene sequence: CDR1 MNHEY, CDR2 SVGEGT. The CDR3 covers 14 residues. V shed 5 bases and J shed 10 bases, with 18 bases lying between them.

Here the CDR3 reads CASSLPRGRSYEQYF. The CDR3 DNA is TGTGCCAGCAGTTTACCCAGGGGACGTTCCTACGAGCAGTACTTC. This sequence joins TRBV28 and TRBJ2-7; maybe TRBD1 (6 bases). The CDR3 loop spans 15 amino acids. Trimming stripped 2 bases from V and 1 base from J, with 12 bases between. CDR1 and CDR2 from the germline V gene are MDHEN and SYDVKM.

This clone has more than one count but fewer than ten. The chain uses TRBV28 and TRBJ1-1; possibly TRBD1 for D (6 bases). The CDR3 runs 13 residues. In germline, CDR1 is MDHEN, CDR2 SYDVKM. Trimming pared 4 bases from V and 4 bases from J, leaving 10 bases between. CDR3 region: CASSSHRVTEAFF. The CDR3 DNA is TGTGCCAGCAGTTCCCACAGGGTCACTGAAGCTTTCTTT.

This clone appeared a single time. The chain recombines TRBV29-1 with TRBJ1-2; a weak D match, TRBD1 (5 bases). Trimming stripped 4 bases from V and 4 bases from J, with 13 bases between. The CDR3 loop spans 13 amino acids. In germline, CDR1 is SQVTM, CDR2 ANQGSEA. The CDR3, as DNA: TGCAGCGTTGTAGAGGGGCGCACCTATGGCTACACCTTC. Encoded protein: CSVVEGRTYGYTF. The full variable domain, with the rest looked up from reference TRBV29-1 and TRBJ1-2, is SAVISQKPSRDICQRGTSLTIQCQVDSQVTMMFWYRQQPGQSLTLIATANQGSEATYESGFVIDKFPISRPNLTFSTLTVSNMSPEDSSIYLCSVVEGRTYGYTFGSGTRLTVV.

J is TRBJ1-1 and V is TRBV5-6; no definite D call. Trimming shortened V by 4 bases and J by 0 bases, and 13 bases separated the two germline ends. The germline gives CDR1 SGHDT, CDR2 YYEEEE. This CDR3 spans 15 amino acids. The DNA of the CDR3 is TGTGCCAGCAGCAGTAACACGATCATGAACACTGAAGCTTTCTTT. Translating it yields CASSSNTIMNTEAFF.

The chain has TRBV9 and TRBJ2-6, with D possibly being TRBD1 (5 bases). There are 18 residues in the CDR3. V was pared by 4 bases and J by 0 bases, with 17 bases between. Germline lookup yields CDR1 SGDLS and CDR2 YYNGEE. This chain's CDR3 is CASSPYTEGVSGANVLTF. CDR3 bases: TGTGCCAGCAGCCCGTACACGGAAGGGGTCTCTGGGGCCAACGTCCTGACTTTC.

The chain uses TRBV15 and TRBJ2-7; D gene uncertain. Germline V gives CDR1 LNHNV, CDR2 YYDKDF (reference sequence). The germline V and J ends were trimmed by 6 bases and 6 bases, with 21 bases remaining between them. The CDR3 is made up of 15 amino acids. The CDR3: CATSKEPSLAPEQYF. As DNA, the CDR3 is TGTGCCACCAGTAAAGAGCCCTCTCTTGCCCCCGAGCAGTACTTC.

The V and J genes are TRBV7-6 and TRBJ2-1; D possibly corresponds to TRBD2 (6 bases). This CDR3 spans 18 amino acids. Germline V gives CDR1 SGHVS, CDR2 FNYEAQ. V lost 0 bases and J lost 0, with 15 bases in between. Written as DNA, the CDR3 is TGTGCCAGCAGCTTAGCGGAATCGGGCGGGATCTCCTACAATGAGCAGTTCTTC. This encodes CASSLAESGGISYNEQFF.

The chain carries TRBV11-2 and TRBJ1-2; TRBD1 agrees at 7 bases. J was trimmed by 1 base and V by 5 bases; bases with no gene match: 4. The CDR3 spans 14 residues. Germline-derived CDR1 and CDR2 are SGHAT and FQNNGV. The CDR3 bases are TGTGCCAGCAGCAACAACAGGGGTAACTATGGCTACACCTTC. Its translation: CASSNNRGNYGYTF.

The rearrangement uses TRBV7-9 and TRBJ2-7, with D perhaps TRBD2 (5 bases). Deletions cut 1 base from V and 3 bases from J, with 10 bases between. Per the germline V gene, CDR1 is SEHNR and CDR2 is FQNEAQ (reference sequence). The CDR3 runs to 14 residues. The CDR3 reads CASSLGGQHYEQYF. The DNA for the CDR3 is TGTGCCAGCAGCTTAGGCGGGCAGCACTACGAGCAGTACTTC.

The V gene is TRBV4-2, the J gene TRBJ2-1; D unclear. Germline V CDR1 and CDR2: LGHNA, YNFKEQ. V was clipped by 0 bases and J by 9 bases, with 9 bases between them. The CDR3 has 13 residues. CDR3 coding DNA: TGTGCCAGCAGCCAAGAGATAGCTACTGAGCAGTTCTTC. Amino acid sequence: CASSQEIATEQFF.

The CDR3 nucleotides read TGTGCCAGCAGTCTAACAGGGGTTCTCGGGGCAGATACGCAGTATTTT. Translating gives CASSLTGVLGADTQYF. This sequence joins TRBV14 and TRBJ2-3; 7 nucleotides match TRBD1. From germline, CDR1 is SGHDN and CDR2 FVKESK. The V and J ends lost 6 bases and 4 bases, in that order; junction bases with no gene match: 13. The CDR3 extends over 16 amino acids.

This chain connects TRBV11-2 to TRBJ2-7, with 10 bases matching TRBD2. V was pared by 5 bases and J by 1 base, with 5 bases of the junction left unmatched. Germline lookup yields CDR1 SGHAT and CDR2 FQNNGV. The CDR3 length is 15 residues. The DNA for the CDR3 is TGTGCCAGCAGCCGACTAGCGGGTGTATCCTACGAGCAGTACTTC. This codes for CASSRLAGVSYEQYF. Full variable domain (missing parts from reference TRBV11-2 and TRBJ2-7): EAGVAQSPRYKIIEKRQSVAFWCNPISGHATLYWYQQILGQGPKLLIQFQNNGVVDDSQLPKDRFSAERLKGVDSTLKIQPAKLEDSAVYLCASSRLAGVSYEQYFGPGTRLTVT.

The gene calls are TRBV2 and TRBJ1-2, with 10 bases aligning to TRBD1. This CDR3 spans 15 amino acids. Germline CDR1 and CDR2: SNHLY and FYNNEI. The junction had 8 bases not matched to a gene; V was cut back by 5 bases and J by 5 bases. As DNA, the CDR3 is TGTGCCAGCAGTCCCGGACAGGGGGAGCTTTATGGCTACACCTTC. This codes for CASSPGQGELYGYTF.

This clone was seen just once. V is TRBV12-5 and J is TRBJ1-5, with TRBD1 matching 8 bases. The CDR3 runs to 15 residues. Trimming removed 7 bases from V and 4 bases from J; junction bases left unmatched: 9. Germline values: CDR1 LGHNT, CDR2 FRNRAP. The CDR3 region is CASVPTGGRNQPQHF. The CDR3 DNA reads TGTGCTAGTGTCCCCACAGGGGGTCGGAATCAGCCCCAGCATTTT.

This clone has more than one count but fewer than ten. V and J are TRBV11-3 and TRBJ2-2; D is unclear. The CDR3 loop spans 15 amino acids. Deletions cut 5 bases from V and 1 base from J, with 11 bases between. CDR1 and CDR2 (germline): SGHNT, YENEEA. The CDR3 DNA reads TGTGCCAGCAGCGAGAACGCCGGGAACACCGGGGAGCTGTTTTTT. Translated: CASSENAGNTGELFF.

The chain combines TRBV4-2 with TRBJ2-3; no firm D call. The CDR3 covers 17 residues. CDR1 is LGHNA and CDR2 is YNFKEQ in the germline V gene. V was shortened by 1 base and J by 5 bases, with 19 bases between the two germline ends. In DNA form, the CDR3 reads TGTGCCAGCAGCCAAGGTCGAGTAGCCGACTTAGGAGATACGCAGTATTTT. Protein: CASSQGRVADLGDTQYF.

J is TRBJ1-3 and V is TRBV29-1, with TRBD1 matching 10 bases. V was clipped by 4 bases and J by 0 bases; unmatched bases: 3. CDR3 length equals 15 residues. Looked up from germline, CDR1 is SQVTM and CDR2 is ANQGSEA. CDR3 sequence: CSVGDRGPSGNTIYF. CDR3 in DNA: TGCAGCGTTGGGGACAGGGGACCCTCTGGAAACACCATATATTTT.

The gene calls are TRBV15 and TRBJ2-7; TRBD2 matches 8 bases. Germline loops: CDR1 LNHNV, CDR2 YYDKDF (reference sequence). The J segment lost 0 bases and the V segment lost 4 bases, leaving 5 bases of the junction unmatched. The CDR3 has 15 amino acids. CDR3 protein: CATSTRSGASYEQYF. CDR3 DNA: TGTGCCACCAGCACCCGTAGCGGGGCCTCCTACGAGCAGTACTTC.

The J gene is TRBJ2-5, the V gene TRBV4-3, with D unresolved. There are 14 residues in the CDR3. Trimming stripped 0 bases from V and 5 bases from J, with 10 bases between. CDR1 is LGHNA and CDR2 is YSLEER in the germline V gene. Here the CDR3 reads CASSQDQARETQYF. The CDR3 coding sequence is TGCGCCAGCAGCCAAGATCAGGCAAGGGAGACCCAGTACTTC.

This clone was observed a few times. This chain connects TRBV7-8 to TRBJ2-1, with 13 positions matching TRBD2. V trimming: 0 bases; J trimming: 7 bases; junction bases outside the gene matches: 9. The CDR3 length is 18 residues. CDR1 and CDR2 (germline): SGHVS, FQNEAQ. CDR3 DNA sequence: TGTGCCAGCAGCTTAGCGCGGACTAGCGGGAGAGGGGTGAATGAGCAGTTCTTC. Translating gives CASSLARTSGRGVNEQFF.

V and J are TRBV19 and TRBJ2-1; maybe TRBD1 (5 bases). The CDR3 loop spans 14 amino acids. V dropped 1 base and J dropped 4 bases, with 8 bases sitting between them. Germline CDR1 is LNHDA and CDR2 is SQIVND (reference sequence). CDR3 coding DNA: TGTGCCAGTAGTATAGCGGCAGGGTACAATGAGCAGTTCTTC. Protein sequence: CASSIAAGYNEQFF.

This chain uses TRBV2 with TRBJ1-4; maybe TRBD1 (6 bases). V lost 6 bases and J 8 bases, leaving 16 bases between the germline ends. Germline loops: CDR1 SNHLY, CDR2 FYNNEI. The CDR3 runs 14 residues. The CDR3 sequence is CASRRTAPREKLFF. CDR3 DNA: TGTGCCAGCAGAAGGACAGCCCCTCGGGAAAAACTGTTTTTT. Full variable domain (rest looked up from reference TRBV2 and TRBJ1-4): EPEVTQTPSHQVTQMGQEVILRCVPISNHLYFYWYRQILGQKVEFLVSFYNNEISEKSEIFDDQFSVERPDGSNFTLKIRSTKLEDSAMYFCASRRTAPREKLFFGSGTQLSVL.

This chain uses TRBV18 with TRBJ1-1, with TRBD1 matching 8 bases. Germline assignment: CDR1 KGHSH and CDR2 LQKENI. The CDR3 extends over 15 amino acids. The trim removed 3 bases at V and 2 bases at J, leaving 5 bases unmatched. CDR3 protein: CASSPGQGHNTEAFF. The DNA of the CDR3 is TGTGCCAGCTCACCCGGACAGGGCCATAACACTGAAGCTTTCTTT.

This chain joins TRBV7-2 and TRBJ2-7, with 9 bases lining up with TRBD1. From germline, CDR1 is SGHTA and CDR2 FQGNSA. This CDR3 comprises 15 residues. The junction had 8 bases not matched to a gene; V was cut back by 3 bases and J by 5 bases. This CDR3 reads CASSLGQGTRNEQYF. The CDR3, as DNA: TGTGCCAGCAGCTTGGGACAGGGTACGAGGAACGAGCAGTACTTC.

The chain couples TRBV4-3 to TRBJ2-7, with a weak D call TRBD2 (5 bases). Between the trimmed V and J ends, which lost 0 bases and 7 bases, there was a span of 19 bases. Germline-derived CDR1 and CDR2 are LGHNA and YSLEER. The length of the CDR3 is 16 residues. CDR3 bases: TGCGCCAGCAGCCAAGATCGGGCAGGAGGCCGAGGTGAGCAGTACTTC. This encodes CASSQDRAGGRGEQYF.

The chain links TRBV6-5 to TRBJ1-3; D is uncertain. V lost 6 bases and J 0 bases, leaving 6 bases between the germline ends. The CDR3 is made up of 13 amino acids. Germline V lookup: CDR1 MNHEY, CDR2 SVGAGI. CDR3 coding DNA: TGTGCCAGCAGGGCAAGCTCTGGAAACACCATATATTTT. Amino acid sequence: CASRASSGNTIYF.

The CDR3 region is CASSPSDFQPQHF. The CDR3 DNA sequence: TGTGCCAGCTCACCCAGCGATTTTCAGCCCCAGCATTTT. The V call is TRBV18, the J call TRBJ1-5, with D unresolved. CDR1 and CDR2 (germline): KGHSH, LQKENI. The length of the CDR3 is 13 residues. V dropped 3 bases and J dropped 6 bases, with 9 bases sitting between them.

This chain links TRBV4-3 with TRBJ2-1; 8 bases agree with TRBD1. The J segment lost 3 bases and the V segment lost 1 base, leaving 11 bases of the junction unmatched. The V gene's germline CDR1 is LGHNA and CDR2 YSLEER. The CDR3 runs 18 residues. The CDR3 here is CASSQASQGAAGYNEQFF. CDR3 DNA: TGCGCCAGCAGCCAAGCCTCCCAGGGGGCCGCCGGCTACAATGAGCAGTTCTTC.

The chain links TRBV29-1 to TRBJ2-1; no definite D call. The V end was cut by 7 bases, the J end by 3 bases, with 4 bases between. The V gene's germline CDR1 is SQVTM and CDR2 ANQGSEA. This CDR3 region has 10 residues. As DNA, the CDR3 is TGCAGCGGACACTACAATGAGCAGTTCTTC. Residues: CSGHYNEQFF.

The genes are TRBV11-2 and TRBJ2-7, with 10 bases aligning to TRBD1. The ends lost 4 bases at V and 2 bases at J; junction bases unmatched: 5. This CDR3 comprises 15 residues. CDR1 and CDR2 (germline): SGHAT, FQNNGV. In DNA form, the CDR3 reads TGTGCCAGCAGCTGGGGGACAGGGGAGACCTACGAGCAGTACTTC. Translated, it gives CASSWGTGETYEQYF.